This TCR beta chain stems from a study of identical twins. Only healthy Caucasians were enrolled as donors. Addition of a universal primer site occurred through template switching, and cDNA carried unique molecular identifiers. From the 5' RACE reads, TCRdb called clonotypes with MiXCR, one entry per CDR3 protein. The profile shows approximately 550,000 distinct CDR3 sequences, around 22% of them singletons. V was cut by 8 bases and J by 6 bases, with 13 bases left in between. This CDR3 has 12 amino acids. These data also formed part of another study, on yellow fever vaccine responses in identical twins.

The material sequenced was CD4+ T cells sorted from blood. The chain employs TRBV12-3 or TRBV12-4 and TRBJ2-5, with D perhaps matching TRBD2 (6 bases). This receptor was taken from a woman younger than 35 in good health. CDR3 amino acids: CASGWDSKTQYF. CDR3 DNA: TGTGCCAGCGGTTGGGACTCAAAGACCCAGTACTTC.